This T cell receptor beta chain was observed in a study of cytomegalovirus exposure and HLA in healthy donors. This CDR3 spans 17 amino acids. V dropped 2 bases and J dropped 11; count of bases not matched to a gene: 15. The germline CDR1 and CDR2 sequences are SGHAT and FQNNGV. Of note for this clone: Its antigen is undetermined.

Whole-study findings and limits: Whilst most TCR sequences proved rare, a subset of public TCRs occurred across many donors.

Here immunoSEQ multiplex PCR was the method, and the copy in TCRdb shows in-frame clones only, minus some. The sample lists under 150,000 clones, 85% to 90% occurring once. This chain links TRBV11-2 with TRBJ2-1, with 10 bases identical to TRBD2. Sequences were obtained from PBMCs. This clonotype was obtained from a man aged 18-30 years in good health and CMV-seropositive. CDR3 sequence reads: CASSLLLAGGLFTQQFF. The CDR3 DNA reads as TGTGCCAGCAGCTTATTATTAGCGGGGGGCTTGTTTACCCAGCAGTTCTTC.